The subject of this entry is one T cell receptor beta chain. The V gene end was trimmed by 0 bases and the J gene end by 3 bases; junction bases not matched to a gene: 4. Germline values: CDR1 SGDLS, CDR2 YYNGEE. CDR3 size: 16 residues. In the original workflow: Amplifying reference gene primers gave estimates of nucleated cell counts. Some clones are missing from TCRdb's copy, which holds only in-frame ones; the method was immunoSEQ multiplex PCR. V and J calls and clone size are given by that table; D and trimming were obtained from the DNA. There are about 260,000 clones in the sample; 75% to 90% occur only once, and roughly 1.6% lies in the top ten. The data were taken from a study of blood T cell repertoires in COVID-19. Across the study: Donors in the United States, Italy and Spain gave samples during acute or convalescent COVID-19. Sample material is recorded as cDNA or gDNA derived from T cells, B-cell-depleted T cells, or PBMCs.

Sequencing was done on a sample of peripheral blood. The chain employs TRBV9 and TRBJ2-2; 8 positions agree with TRBD1. This TCR was sampled from a woman in her 40s who had recovered from COVID-19. The CDR3 DNA sequence: TGTGCCAGCAGCGTAGGGACAGGGCCCCACACCGGGGAGCTGTTTTTT. It translates to CASSVGTGPHTGELFF.